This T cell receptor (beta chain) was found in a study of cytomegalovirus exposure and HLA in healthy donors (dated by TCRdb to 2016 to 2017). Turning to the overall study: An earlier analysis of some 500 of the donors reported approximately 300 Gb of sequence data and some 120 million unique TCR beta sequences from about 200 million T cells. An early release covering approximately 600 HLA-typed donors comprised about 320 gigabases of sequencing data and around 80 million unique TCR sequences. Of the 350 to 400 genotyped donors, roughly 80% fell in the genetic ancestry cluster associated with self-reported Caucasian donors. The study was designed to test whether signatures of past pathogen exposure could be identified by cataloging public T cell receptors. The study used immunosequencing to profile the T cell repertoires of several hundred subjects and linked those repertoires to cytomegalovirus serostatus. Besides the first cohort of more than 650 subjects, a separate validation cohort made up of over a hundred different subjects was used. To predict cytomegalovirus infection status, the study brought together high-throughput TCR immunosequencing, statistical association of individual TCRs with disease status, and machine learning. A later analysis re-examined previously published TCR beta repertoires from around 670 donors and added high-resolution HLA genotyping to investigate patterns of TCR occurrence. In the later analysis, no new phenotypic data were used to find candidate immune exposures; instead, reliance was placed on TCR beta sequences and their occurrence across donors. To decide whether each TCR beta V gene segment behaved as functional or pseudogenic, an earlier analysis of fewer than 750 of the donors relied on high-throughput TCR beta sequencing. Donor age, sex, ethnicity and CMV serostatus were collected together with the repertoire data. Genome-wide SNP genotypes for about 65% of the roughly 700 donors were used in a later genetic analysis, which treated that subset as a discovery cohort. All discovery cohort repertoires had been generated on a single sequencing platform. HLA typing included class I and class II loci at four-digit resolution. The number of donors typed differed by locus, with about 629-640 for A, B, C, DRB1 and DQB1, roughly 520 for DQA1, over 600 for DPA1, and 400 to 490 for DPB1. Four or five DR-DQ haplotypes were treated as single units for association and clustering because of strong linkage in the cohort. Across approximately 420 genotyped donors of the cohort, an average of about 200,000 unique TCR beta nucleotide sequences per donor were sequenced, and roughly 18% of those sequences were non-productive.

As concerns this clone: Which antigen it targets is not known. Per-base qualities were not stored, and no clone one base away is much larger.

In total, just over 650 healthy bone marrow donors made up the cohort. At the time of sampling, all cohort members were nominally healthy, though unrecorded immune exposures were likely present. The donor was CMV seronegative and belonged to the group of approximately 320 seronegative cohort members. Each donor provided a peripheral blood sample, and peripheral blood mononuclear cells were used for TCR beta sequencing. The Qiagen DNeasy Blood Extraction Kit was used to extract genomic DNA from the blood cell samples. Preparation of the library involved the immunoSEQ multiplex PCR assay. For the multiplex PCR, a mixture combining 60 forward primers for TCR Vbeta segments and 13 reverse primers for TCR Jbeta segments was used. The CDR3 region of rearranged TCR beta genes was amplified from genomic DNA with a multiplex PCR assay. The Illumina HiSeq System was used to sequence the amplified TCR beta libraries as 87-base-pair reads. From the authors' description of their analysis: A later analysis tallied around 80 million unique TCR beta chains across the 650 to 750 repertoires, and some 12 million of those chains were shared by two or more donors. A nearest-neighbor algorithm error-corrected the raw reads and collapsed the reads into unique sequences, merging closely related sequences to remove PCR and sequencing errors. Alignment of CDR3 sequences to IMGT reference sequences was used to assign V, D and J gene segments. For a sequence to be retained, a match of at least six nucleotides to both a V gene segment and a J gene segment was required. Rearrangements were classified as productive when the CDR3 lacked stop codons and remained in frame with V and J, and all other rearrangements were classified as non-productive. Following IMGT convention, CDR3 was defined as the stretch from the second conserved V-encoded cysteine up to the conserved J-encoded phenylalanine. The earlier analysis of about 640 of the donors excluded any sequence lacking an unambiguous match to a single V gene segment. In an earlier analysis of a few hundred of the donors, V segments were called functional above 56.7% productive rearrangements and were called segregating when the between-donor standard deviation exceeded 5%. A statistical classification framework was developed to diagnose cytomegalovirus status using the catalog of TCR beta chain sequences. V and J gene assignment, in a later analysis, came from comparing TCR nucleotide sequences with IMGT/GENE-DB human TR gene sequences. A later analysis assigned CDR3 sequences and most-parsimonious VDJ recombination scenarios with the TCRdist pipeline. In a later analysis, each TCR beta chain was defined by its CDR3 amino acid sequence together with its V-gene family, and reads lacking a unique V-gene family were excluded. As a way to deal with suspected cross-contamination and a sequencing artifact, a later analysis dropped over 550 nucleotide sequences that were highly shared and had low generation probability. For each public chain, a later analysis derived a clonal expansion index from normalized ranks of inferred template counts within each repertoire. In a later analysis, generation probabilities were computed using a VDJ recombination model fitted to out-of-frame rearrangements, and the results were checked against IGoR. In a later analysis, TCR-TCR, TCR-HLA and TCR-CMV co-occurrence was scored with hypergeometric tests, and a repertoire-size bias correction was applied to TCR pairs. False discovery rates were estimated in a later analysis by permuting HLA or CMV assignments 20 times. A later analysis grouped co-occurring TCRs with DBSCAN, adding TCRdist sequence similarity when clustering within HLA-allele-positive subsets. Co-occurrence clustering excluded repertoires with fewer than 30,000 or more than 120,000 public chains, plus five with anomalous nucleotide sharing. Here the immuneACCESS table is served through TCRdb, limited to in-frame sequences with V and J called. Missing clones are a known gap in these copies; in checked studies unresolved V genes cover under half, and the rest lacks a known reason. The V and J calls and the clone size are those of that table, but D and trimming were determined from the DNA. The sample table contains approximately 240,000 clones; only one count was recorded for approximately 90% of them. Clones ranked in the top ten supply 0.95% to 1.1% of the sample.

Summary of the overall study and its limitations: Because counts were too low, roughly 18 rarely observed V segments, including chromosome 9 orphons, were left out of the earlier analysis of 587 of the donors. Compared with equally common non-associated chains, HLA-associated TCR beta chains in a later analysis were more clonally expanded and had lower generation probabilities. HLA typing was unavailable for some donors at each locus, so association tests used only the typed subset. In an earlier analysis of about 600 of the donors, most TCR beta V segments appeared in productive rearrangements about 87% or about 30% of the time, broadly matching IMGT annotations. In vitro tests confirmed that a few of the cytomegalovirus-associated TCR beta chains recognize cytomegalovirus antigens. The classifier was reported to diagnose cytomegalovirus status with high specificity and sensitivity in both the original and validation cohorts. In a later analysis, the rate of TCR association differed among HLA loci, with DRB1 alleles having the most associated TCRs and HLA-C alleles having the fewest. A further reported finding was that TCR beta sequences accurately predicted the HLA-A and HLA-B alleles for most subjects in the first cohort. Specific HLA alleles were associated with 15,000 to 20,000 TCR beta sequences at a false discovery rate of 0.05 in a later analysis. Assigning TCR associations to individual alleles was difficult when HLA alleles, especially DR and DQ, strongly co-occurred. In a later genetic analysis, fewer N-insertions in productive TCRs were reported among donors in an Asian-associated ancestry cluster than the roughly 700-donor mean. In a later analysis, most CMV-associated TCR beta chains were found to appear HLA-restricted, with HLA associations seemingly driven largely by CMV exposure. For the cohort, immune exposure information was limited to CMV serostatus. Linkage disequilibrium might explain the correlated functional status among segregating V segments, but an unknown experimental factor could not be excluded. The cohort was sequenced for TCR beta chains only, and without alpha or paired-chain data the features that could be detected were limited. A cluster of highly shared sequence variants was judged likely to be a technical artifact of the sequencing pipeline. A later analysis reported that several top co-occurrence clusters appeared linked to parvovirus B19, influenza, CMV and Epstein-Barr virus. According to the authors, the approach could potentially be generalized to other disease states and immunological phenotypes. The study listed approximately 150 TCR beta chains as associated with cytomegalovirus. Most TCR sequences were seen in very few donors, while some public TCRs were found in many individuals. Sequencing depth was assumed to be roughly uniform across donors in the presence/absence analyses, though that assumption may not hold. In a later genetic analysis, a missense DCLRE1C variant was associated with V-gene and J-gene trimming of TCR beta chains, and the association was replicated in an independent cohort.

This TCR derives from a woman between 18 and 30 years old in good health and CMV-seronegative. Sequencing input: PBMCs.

DNA sequence: TGTGCCATCAGTGGGTGGGCCGCCGGGGAGCTGTTTTTT. Its protein product is CAISGWAAGELFF. This receptor chain uses TRBV10-3 and TRBJ2-2; there is no confident call for the D gene. Trimming takes 4 bases from V and 6 bases from J, and the germline ends sit 9 bases apart. CDR1 and CDR2, per the germline V gene, are ENHRY and SYGVKD. CDR3 length: 13 amino acids, cysteine to phenylalanine. Kept here is only the CDR3 DNA, which spans 39 bases and is read in frame from base 1.